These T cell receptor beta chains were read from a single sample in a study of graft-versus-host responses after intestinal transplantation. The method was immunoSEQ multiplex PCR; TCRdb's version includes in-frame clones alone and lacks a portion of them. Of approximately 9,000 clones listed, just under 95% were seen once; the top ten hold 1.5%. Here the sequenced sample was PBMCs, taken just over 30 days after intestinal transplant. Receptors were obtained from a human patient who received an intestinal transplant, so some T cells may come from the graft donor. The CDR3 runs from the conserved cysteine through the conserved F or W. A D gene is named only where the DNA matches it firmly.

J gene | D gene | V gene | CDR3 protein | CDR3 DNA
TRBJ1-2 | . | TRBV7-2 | CASSLDEGCPDNYGYTF | TGTGCCAGCAGCTTAGATGAGGGGTGCCCGGATAACTATGGCTACACCTTC
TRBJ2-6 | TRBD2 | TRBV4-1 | CASSTGLEPQSRANVLTF | TGCGCCAGCAGCACGGGACTAGAACCACAAAGCCGGGCCAACGTCCTGACTTTC
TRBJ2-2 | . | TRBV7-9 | CASTPRGSTGELFF | TGTGCCAGCACCCCGAGAGGGAGCACCGGGGAGCTGTTTTTT
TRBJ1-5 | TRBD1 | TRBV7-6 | CASSLRSGGSNQPQHF | TGTGCCAGCAGCCTCAGATCAGGGGGTTCCAATCAGCCCCAGCATTTT
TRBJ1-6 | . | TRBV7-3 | CASSLAETLNSPLHF | TGTGCCAGCAGCTTAGCGGAGACTCTCAATTCACCCCTCCACTTT
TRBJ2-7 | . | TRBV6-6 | CASSSRNAGEQYF | TGTGCCAGCAGTTCTCGCAATGCGGGGGAGCAGTACTTC
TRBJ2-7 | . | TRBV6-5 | CASSSGAGATYEQYF | TGTGCCAGCAGTTCTGGGGCAGGAGCCACCTACGAGCAGTACTTC
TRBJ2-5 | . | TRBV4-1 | CASSQESGLPETQYF | TGCGCCAGCAGCCAAGAATCGGGACTCCCAGAGACCCAGTACTTC
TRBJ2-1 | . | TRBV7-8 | CASSLDRLASEQFF | TGTGCCAGCAGCTTAGATCGGCTTGCAAGTGAGCAGTTCTTC
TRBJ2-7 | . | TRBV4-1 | CASSQVYSSNYEQYF | TGCGCCAGCAGCCAAGTTTATTCCTCCAATTACGAGCAGTACTTC
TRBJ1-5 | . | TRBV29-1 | CSVEGGEGQPQHF | TGCAGCGTTGAAGGTGGAGAGGGCCAGCCCCAGCATTTT
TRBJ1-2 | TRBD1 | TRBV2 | CASSDYDEGAVYGYTF | TGTGCCAGCAGTGATTATGATGAGGGGGCGGTTTATGGCTACACCTTC
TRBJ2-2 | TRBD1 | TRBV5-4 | CASSSGQGLLSGELFF | TGTGCCAGCAGCTCGGGACAGGGCTTGTTGTCCGGGGAGCTGTTTTTT
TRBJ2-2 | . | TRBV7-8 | CASSPSRYGNTGELFF | TGTGCCAGCAGCCCAAGCCGTTATGGGAACACCGGGGAGCTGTTTTTT
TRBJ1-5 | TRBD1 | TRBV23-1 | CASSQPGQGDNSNQPQHF | TGCGCCAGCAGTCAACCGGGACAGGGAGATAATAGCAATCAGCCCCAGCATTTT
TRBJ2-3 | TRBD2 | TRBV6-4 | CASSDSASGGADTQYF | TGTGCCAGCAGTGACTCAGCTAGCGGGGGGGCAGATACGCAGTATTTT
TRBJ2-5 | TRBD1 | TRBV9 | CASSAKGTAKETQYF | TGTGCCAGCAGCGCGAAAGGGACAGCGAAGGAGACCCAGTACTTC
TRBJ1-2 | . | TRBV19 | CASSMKPYGYTF | TGTGCCAGTAGTATGAAACCTTATGGCTACACCTTC
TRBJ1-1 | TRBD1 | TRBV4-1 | CASSQLPGQGITEAFF | TGCGCCAGCAGCCAACTCCCGGGACAGGGAATCACTGAAGCTTTCTTT
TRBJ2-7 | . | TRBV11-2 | CASSLVDYEQYF | TGTGCCAGCAGCTTAGTAGACTACGAGCAGTACTTC
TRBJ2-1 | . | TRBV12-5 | CASGLLAGVHYNEQFF | TGTGCTAGTGGTTTGCTAGCAGGGGTCCACTACAATGAGCAGTTCTTC
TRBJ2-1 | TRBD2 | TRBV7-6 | CASSLARGGPSSYNEQFF | TGTGCCAGCAGCTTAGCGCGCGGGGGGCCTAGCTCCTACAATGAGCAGTTCTTC
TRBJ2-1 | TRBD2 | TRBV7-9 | CASSLLQRGAYEQFF | TGTGCCAGCAGCTTGCTTCAGCGGGGGGCGTATGAGCAGTTCTTC
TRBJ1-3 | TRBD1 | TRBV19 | CASRRDRSSGNTIYF | TGTGCCAGTAGGAGGGACAGAAGCTCTGGAAACACCATATATTTT
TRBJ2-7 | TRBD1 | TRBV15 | CATSRDEGALREQYF | TGTGCCACCAGCAGAGATGAGGGGGCCTTGCGCGAGCAGTACTTC
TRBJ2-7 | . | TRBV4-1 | CASSQTRLGIYEQYF | TGCGCCAGCAGCCAGACCCGGTTGGGGATTTACGAGCAGTACTTC
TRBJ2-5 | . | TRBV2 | CASSAPLGNQETQYF | TGTGCCAGCAGTGCCCCGTTGGGGAACCAAGAGACCCAGTACTTC
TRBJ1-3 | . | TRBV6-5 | CASSPILGRGNTIYF | TGTGCCAGCAGTCCCATCCTGGGTCGAGGAAACACCATATATTTT